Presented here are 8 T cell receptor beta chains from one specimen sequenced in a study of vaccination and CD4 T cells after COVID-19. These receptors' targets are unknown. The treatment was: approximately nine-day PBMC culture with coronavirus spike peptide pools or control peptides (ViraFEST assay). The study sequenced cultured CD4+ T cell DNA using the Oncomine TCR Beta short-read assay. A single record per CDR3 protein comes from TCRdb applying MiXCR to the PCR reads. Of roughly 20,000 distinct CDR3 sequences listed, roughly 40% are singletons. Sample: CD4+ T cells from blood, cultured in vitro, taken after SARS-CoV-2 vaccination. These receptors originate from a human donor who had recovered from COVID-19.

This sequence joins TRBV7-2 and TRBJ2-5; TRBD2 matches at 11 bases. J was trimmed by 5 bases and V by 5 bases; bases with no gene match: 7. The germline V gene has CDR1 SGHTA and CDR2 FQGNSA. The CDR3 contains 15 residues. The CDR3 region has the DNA TGTGCCAGCAGCGCTGCTAGCGGGGGGTGGGAGACCCAGTACTTC. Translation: CASSAASGGWETQYF.

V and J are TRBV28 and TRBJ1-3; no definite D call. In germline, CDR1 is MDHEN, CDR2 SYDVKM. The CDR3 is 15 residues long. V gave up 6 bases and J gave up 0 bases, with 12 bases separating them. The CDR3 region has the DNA TGTGCCAGCAGCCCGGGCGCTTACTCTGGAAACACCATATATTTT. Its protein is CASSPGAYSGNTIYF.

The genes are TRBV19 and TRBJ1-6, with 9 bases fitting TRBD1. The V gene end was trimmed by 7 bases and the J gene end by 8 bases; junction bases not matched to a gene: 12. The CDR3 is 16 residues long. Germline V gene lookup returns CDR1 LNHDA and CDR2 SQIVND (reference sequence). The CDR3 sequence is CASTAEGQGVYSPLHF. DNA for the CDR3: TGTGCCAGTACCGCCGAGGGACAGGGTGTTTATTCACCCCTCCACTTT.

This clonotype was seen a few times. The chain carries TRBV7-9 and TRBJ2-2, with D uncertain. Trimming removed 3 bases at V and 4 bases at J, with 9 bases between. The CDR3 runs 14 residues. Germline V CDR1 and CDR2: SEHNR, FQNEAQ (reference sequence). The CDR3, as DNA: TGTGCCAGCAGCTTCTTACAAGGCACCGGGGAGCTGTTTTTT. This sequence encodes CASSFLQGTGELFF. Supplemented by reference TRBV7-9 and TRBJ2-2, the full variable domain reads DTGVSQNPRHKITKRGQNVTFRCDPISEHNRLYWYRQTLGQGPEFLTYFQNEAQLEKSRLLSDRFSAERPKGSFSTLEIQRTEQGDSAMYLCASSFLQGTGELFFGEGSRLTVL.

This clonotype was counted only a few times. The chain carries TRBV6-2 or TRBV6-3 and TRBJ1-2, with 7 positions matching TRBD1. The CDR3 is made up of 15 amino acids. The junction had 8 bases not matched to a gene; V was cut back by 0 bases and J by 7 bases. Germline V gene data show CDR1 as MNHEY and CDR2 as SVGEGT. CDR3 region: CASSYSGTEDGGYTF. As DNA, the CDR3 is TGTGCCAGCAGTTACTCCGGGACAGAGGATGGTGGCTACACCTTC.

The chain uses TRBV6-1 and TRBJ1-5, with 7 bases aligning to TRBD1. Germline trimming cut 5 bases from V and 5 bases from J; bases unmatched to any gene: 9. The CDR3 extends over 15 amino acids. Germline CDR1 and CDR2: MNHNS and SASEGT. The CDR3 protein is CASSTRDSPYQPQHF. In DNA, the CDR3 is TGTGCCAGCAGTACCCGGGACAGCCCTTATCAGCCCCAGCATTTT.

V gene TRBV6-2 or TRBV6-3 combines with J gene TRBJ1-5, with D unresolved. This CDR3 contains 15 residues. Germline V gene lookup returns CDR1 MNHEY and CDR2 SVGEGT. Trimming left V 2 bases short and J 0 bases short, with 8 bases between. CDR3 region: CASSYTSGSNQPQHF. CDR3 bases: TGTGCCAGCAGTTACACGTCGGGTAGCAATCAGCCCCAGCATTTT.

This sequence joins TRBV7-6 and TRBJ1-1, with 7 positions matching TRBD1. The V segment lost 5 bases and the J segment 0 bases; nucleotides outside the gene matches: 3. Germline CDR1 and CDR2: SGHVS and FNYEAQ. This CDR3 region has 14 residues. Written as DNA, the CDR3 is TGTGCCAGCAGCCCGACAGGGTTGAACACTGAAGCTTTCTTT. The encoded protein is CASSPTGLNTEAFF.